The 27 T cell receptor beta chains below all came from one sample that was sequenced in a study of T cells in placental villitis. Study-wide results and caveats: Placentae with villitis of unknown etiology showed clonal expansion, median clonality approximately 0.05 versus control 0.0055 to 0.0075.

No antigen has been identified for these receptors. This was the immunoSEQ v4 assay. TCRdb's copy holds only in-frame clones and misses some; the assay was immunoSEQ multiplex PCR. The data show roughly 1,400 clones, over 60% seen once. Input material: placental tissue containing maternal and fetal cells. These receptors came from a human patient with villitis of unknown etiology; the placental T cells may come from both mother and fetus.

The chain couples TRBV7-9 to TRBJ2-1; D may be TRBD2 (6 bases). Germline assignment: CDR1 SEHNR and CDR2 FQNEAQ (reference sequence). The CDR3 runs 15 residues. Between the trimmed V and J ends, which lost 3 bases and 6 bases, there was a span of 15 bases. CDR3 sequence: CASSLSGDLGNEQFF. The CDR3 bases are TGTGCCAGCAGCTTGAGTGGGGACTTGGGCAATGAGCAGTTCTTC.

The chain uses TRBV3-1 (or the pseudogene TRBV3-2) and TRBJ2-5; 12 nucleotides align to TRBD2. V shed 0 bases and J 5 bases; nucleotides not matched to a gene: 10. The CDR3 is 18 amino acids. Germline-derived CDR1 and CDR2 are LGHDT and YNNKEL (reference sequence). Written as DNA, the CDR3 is TGTGCCAGCAGCCAAGATGGTCTAGCGGGGGGGCCTTGGGAGACCCAGTACTTC. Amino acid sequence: CASSQDGLAGGPWETQYF.

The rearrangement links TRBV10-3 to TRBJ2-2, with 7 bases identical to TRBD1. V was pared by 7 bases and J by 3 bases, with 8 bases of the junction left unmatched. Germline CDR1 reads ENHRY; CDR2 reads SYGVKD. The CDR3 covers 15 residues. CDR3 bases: TGTGCCATCACCTCGGACAGGTCCTACACCGGGGAGCTGTTTTTT. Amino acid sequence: CAITSDRSYTGELFF.

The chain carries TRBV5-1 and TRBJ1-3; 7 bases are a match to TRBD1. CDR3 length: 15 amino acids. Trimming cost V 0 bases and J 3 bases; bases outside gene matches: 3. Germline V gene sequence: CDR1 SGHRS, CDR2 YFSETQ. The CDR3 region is CASSLEGAHGNTIYF. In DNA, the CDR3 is TGCGCCAGCAGCTTGGAGGGGGCGCATGGAAACACCATATATTTT.

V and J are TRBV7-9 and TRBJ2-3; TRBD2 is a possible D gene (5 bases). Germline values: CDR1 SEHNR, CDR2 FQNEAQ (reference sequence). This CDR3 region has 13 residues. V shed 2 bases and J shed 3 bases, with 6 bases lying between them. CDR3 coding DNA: TGTGCCAGCAGCTTAATAGCGACAGATACGCAGTATTTT. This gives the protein CASSLIATDTQYF.

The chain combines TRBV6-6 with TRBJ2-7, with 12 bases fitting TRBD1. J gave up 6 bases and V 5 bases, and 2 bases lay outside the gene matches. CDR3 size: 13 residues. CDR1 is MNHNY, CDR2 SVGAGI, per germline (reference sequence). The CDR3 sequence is CASSGTGGGEQYF. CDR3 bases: TGTGCCAGCAGTGGGACAGGGGGCGGCGAGCAGTACTTC.

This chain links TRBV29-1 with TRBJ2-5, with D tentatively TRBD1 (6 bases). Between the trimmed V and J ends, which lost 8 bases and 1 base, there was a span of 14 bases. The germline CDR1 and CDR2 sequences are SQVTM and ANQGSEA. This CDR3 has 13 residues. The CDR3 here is CSSLRQAQETQYF. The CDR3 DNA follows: TGCAGCTCACTTCGACAGGCCCAAGAGACCCAGTACTTC.

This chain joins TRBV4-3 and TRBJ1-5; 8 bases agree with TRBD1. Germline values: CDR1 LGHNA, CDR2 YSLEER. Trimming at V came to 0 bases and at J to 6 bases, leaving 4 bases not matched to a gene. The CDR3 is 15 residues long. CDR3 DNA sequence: TGCGCCAGCAGCCAAGACCGGACAGGGAGTCAGCCCCAGCATTTT. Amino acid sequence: CASSQDRTGSQPQHF.

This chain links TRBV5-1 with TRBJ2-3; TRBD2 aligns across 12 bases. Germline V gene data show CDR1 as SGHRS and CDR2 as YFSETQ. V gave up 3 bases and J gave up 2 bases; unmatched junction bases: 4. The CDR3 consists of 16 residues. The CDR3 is CASSSTSGSFTDTQYF. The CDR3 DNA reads TGCGCCAGCAGCTCGACTAGCGGGAGTTTCACAGATACGCAGTATTTT.

The chain's CDR3 is CASSQFAAWEQFF. Written as DNA, the CDR3 is TGTGCCAGCAGCCAATTTGCGGCCTGGGAGCAGTTCTTC. This chain joins TRBV16 and TRBJ2-1, with unresolved D. Germline-derived CDR1 and CDR2 are KGHSY and FQNENV. V lost 1 base and J 10 bases, leaving 11 bases between the germline ends. CDR3 length: 13 amino acids. Looking up the rest from reference TRBV16 and TRBJ2-1 gives the full variable domain: GEEVAQTPKHLVRGEGQKAKLYCAPIKGHSYVFWYQQVLKNEFKFLISFQNENVFDETGMPKERFSAKCLPNSPCSLEIQATKLEDSAVYFCASSQFAAWEQFFGPGTRLTVL.

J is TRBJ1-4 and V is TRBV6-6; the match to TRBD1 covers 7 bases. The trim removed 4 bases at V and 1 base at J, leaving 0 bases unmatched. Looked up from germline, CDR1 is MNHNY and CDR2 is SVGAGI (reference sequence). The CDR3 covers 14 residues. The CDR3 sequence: CASSSGGTNEKLFF. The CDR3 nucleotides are TGTGCCAGCAGTTCAGGGGGAACTAATGAAAAACTGTTTTTT.

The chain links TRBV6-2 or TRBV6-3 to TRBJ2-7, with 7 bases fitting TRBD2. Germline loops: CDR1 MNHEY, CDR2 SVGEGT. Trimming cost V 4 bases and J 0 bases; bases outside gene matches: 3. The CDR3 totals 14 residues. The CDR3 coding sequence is TGTGCCAGCAGTTGGGGCGGGAGCTCCTACGAGCAGTACTTC. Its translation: CASSWGGSSYEQYF.

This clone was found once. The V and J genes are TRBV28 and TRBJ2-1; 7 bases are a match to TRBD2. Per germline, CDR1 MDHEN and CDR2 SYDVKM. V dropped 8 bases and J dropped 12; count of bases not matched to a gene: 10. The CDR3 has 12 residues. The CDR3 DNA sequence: TGTGCCAGCCGGCGCGGGAGCGAAGTGCAGTTCTTC. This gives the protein CASRRGSEVQFF. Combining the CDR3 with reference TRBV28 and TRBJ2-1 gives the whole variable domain DVKVTQSSRYLVKRTGEKVFLECVQDMDHENMFWYRQDPGLGLRLIYFSYDVKMKEKGDIPEGYSVSREKKERFSLILESASTNQTSMYLCASRRGSEVQFFGPGTRLTVL.

The chain's CDR3 is CARIDRDRGIYEQYF. The CDR3 DNA sequence: TGTGCCAGGATCGACCGGGACCGAGGTATCTACGAGCAGTACTTC. V gene TRBV25-1 combines with J gene TRBJ2-7, with D perhaps assigned TRBD1 or TRBD2 (5 bases each). V was cut by 9 bases and J by 3 bases, with 21 bases left in between. This CDR3 has 15 residues. Germline loops: CDR1 MGHDK, CDR2 SYGVNS.

The CDR3 loop is CASTPLGGGYTEAFF. The CDR3 DNA sequence: TGTGCCAGCACTCCCCTCGGAGGGGGCTACACTGAAGCTTTCTTT. The chain uses TRBV6-5 and TRBJ1-1; 7 bases agree with TRBD1. CDR1 and CDR2 (germline): MNHEY, SVGAGI. CDR3 length: 15 amino acids. V shed 7 bases and J 3 bases; nucleotides not matched to a gene: 11.

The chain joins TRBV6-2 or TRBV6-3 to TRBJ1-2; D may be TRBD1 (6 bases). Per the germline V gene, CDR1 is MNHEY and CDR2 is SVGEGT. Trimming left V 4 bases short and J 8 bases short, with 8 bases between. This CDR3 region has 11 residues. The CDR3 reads CASSFGGGYTF. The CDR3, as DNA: TGTGCCAGCAGTTTTGGGGGCGGCTACACCTTC.

The CDR3 protein is CASSYGGPRFGNTIYF. In DNA form, the CDR3 reads TGTGCCAGCAGTTACGGGGGCCCGAGATTCGGAAACACCATATATTTT. The chain is built from TRBV6-5 and TRBJ1-3; tentative D call: TRBD1 (6 bases). The CDR3 loop spans 16 amino acids. The germline CDR1 and CDR2 sequences are MNHEY and SVGAGI. The ends were cut back, 2 bases at V and 4 bases at J, with 15 bases in the middle.

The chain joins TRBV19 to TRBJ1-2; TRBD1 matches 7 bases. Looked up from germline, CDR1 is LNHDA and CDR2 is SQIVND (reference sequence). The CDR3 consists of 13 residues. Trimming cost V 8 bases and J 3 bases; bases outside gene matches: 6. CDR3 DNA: TGTGCCAGTCACTACAGGGGACACTATGGCTACACCTTC. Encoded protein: CASHYRGHYGYTF.

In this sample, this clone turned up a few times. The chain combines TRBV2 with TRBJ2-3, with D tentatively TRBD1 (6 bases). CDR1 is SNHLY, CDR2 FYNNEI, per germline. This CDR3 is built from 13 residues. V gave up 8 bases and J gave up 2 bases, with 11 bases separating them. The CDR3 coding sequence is TGTGCCAGCCTGGGGGCCTCCACAGATACGCAGTATTTT. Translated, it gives CASLGASTDTQYF.

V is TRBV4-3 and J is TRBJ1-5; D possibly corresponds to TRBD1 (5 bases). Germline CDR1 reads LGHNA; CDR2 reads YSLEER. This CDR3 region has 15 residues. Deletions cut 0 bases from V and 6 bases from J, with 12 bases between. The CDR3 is CASSQDFQGGQPQHF. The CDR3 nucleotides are TGCGCCAGCAGCCAAGATTTCCAGGGCGGTCAGCCCCAGCATTTT.

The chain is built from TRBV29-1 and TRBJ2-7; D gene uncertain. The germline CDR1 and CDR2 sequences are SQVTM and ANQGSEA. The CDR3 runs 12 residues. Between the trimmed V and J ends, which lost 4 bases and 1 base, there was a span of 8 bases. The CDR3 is CSVVGGSYEQYF. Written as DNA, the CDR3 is TGCAGCGTTGTGGGCGGTTCCTACGAGCAGTACTTC.

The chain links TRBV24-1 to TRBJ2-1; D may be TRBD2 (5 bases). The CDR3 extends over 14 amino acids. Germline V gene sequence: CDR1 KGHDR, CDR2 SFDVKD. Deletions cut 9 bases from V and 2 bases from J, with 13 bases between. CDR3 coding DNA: TGTGCCACCGCAGCGGTTGGCGCCTACAATGAGCAGTTCTTC. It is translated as CATAAVGAYNEQFF.

The chain's CDR3 is CASSFFSDSGGEQYF. CDR3 bases: TGTGCCAGCAGCTTCTTCAGCGACAGTGGGGGAGAGCAGTACTTC. The gene calls are TRBV7-6 and TRBJ2-7; D may match TRBD1 or TRBD2 (5 bases each). V was trimmed by 3 bases and J by 7 bases, leaving 19 bases between them. Germline CDR1 SGHVS, CDR2 FNYEAQ. The CDR3 extends over 15 amino acids.

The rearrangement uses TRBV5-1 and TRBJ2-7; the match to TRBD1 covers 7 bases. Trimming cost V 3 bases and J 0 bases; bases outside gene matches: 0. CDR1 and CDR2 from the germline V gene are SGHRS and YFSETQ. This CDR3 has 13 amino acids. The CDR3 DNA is TGCGCCAGCAGCTGGGACAGCTCCTACGAGCAGTACTTC. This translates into CASSWDSSYEQYF.

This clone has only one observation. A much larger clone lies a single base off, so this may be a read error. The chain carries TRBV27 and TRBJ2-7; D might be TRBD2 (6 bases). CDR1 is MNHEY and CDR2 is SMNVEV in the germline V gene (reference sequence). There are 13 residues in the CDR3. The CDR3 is CVSSPGTPGEQYF. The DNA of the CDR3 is TGTGTCAGCAGTCCGGGGACTCCCGGCGAGCAGTACTTC.

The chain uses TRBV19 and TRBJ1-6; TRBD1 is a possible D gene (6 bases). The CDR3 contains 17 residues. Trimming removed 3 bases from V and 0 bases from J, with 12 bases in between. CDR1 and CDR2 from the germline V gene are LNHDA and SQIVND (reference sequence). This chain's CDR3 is CASSIQTGSSYNSPLHF. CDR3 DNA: TGTGCCAGTAGTATTCAAACAGGGAGCTCCTATAATTCACCCCTCCACTTT.

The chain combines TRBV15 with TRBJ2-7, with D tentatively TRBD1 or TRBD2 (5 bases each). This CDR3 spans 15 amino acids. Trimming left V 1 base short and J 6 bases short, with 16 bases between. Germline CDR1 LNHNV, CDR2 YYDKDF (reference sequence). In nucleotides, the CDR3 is TGTGCCACCAGCAGAGGAACTAGACAGAGGGCCGAGCAGTACTTC. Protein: CATSRGTRQRAEQYF.